This T cell receptor beta chain is drawn from a study of T cells of healthy individuals. Germline assignment: CDR1 SGHTA and CDR2 FQGTGA. V was cut by 5 bases and J by 0 bases, with 9 bases left in between. The CDR3 totals 14 residues. Each CDR3 protein gets one entry after TCRdb re-called the 5' RACE reads with MiXCR. This sample yields 100,000 or so distinct CDR3 sequences, of which 17% are seen a single time; approximately 6% belongs to the top ten. The chain combines TRBV7-3 with TRBJ2-3, with a possible D match to TRBD1 (6 bases). The receptor was isolated from a human donor in good health. The CDR3 DNA reads as TGTGCCAGCAGCCCAGGGGACAGCACAGATACGCAGTATTTT. Residues: CASSPGDSTDTQYF.